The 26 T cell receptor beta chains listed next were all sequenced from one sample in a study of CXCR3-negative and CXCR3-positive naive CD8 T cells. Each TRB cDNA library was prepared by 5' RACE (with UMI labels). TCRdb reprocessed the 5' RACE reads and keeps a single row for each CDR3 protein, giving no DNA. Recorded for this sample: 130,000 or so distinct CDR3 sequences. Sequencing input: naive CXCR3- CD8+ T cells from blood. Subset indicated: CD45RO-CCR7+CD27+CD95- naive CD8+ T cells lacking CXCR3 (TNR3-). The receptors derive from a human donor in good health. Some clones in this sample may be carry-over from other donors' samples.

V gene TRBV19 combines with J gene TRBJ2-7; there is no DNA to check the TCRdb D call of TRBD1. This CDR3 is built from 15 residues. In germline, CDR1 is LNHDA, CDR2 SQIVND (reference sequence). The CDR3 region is CASTASGDTPYEQYF. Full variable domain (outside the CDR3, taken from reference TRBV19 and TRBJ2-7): DGGITQSPKYLFRKEGQNVTLSCEQNLNHDAMYWYRQDPGQGLRLIYYSQIVNDFQKGDIAEGYSVSREKKESFPLTVTSAQKNPTAFYLCASTASGDTPYEQYFGPGTRLTVT.

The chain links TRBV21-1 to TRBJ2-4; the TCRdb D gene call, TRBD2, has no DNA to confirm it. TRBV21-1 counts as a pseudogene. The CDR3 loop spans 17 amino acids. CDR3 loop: CASSKDRGLATKNIQYF.

CDR3 loop: CASSTWGYGRAYNEQFF. The V call is TRBV23-1, the J call TRBJ2-1; as DNA is missing, the TRBD2 call by TCRdb cannot be tested. TRBV23-1 is identified as an open reading frame with a role that is uncertain. The CDR3 is 17 amino acids.

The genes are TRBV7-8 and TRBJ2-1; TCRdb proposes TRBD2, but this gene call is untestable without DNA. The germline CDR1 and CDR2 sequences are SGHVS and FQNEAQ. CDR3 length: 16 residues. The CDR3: CASSQYTGLANNEQFF.

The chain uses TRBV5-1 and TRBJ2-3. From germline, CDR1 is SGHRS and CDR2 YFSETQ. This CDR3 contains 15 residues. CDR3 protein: CASSLVGPSTDTQYF.

CDR3 region: CASSEAGRTGELFF. This chain connects TRBV2 to TRBJ2-2. Germline lookup yields CDR1 SNHLY and CDR2 FYNNEI. CDR3 length equals 14 residues. The full variable domain, rest sourced from reference TRBV2 and TRBJ2-2, is EPEVTQTPSHQVTQMGQEVILRCVPISNHLYFYWYRQILGQKVEFLVSFYNNEISEKSEIFDDQFSVERPDGSNFTLKIRSTKLEDSAMYFCASSEAGRTGELFFGEGSRLTVL.

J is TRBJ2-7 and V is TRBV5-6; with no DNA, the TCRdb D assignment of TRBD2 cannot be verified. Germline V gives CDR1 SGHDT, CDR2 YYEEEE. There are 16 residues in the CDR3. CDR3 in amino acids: CASSLATNSGRYEQYF. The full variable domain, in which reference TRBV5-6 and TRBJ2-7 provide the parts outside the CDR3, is DAGVTQSPTHLIKTRGQQVTLRCSPKSGHDTVSWYQQALGQGPQFIFQYYEEEERQRGNFPDRFSGHQFPNYSSELNVNALLLGDSALYLCASSLATNSGRYEQYFGPGTRLTVT.

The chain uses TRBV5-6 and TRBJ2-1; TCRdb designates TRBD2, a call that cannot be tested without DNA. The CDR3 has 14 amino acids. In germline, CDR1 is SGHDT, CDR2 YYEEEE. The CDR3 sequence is CASSPGLAGPEQFF.

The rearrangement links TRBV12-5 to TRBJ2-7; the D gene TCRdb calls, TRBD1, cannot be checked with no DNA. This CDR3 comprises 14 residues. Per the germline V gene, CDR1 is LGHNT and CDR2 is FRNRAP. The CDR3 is CASGRDGSSYEQYF.

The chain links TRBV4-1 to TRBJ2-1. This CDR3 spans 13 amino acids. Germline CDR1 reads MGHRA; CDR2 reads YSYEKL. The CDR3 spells CASSQGLGNEQFF.

The CDR3 protein is CATSDGDFDNEQFF. V and J are TRBV24-1 and TRBJ2-1; the TCRdb D gene call, TRBD2, has no DNA to confirm it. The CDR3 is 14 residues long. The germline gives CDR1 KGHDR, CDR2 SFDVKD.

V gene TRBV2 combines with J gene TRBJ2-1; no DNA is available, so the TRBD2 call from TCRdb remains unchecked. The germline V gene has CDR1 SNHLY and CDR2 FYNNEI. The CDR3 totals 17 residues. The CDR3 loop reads CASSEPPPSGRDNEQFF.

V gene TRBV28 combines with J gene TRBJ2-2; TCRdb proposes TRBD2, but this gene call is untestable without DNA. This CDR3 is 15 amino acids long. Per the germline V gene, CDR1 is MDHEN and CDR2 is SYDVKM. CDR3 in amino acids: CASTLSGSLTGELFF.

The CDR3 here is CASSYEGTGELFF. The chain carries TRBV6-5 and TRBJ2-2. CDR3 length equals 13 residues. Germline V gene data show CDR1 as MNHEY and CDR2 as SVGAGI.

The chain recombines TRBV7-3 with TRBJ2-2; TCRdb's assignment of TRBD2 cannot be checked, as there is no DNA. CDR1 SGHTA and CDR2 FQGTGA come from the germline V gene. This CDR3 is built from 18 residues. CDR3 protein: CASSLKGLAGERGGELFF. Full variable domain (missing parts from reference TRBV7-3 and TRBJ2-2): GAGVSQTPSNKVTEKGKYVELRCDPISGHTALYWYRQSLGQGPEFLIYFQGTGAADDSGLPNDRFFAVRPEGSVSTLKIQRTERGDSAVYLCASSLKGLAGERGGELFFGEGSRLTVL.

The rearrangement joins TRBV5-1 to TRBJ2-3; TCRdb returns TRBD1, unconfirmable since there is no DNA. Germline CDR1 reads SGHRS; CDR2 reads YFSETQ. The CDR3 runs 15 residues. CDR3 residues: CASSLEQGGPDTQYF.

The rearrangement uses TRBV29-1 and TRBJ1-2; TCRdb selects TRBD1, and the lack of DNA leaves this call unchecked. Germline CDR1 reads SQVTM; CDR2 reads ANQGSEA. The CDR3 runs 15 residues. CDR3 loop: CSVEGDREQGYGYTF.

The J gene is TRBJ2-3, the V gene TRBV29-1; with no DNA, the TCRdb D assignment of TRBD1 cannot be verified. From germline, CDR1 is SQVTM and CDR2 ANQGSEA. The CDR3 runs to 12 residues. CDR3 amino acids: CSEGRGTDTQYF.

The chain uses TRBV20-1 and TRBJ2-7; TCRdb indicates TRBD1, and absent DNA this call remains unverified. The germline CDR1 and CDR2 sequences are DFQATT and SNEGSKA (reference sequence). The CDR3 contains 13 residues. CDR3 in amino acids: CSAHLRGTEEQYF.

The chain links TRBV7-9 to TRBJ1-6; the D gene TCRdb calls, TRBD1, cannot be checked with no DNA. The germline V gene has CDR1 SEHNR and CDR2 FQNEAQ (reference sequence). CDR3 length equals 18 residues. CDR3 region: CAGSPRDLDRGNHSPLHF. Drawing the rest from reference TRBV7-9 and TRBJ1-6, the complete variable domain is DTGVSQNPRHKITKRGQNVTFRCDPISEHNRLYWYRQTLGQGPEFLTYFQNEAQLEKSRLLSDRFSAERPKGSFSTLEIQRTEQGDSAMYLCAGSPRDLDRGNHSPLHFGNGTRLTVT.

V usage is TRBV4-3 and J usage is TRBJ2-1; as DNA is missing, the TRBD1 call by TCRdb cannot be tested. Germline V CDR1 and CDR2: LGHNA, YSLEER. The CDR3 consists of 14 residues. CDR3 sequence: CASSPGQGHDEQFF.

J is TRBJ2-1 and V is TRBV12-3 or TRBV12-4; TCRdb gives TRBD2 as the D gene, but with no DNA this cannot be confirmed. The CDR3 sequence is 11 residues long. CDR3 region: CASNLGGPQFF.

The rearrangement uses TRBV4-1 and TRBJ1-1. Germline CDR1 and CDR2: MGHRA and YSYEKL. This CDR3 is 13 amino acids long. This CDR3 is CASSQAVGTEAFF.

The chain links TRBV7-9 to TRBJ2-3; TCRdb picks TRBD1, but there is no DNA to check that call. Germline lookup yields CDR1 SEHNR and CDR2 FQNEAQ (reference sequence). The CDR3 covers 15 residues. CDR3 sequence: CASSLVGQVADTQYF. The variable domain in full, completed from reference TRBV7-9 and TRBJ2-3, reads DTGVSQNPRHKITKRGQNVTFRCDPISEHNRLYWYRQTLGQGPEFLTYFQNEAQLEKSRLLSDRFSAERPKGSFSTLEIQRTEQGDSAMYLCASSLVGQVADTQYFGPGTRLTVL.

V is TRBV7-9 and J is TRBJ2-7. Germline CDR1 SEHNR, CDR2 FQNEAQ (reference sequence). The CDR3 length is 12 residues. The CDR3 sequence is CASSFGQSEQYF.

The CDR3 spells CASSSGRFNQPQHF. This chain uses TRBV28 with TRBJ1-5. Germline-derived CDR1 and CDR2 are MDHEN and SYDVKM. CDR3 length equals 14 residues. The full variable domain, with the rest looked up from reference TRBV28 and TRBJ1-5, is DVKVTQSSRYLVKRTGEKVFLECVQDMDHENMFWYRQDPGLGLRLIYFSYDVKMKEKGDIPEGYSVSREKKERFSLILESASTNQTSMYLCASSSGRFNQPQHFGDGTRLSIL.